Below are 17 T cell receptor beta chains sequenced from a single sample in a study of T-cell memory formation after mild COVID-19. TCRdb reanalysed the 5' RACE reads using MiXCR and keeps one entry per CDR3 protein. The data show fewer than 450,000 distinct CDR3 sequences, with around a fifth seen just once and under 15% held by the top ten. Input material: PBMCs or a T cell subset sorted from them (not recorded which). All receptors come from an adult woman who had mild COVID-19 (a few samples of this study predate the infection). Cell type and time point are not known.

This clonotype was picked up a small number of times. The chain recombines TRBV5-6 with TRBJ2-7, with D maybe TRBD2 (5 bases). Germline-derived CDR1 and CDR2 are SGHDT and YYEEEE. This CDR3 comprises 12 residues. V lost 4 bases and J 3 bases, leaving 8 bases between the germline ends. CDR3 loop: CASSAGIYEQYF. Written as DNA, the CDR3 is TGTGCCAGCAGCGCCGGGATCTACGAGCAGTACTTC.

This clonotype was seen many times. The J gene is TRBJ1-5, the V gene TRBV4-2; D is perhaps TRBD1 (5 bases). Trimming pared 0 bases from V and 0 bases from J, leaving 6 bases between. In germline, CDR1 is LGHNA, CDR2 YNFKEQ. The CDR3 sequence is 15 residues long. The CDR3 DNA follows: TGTGCCAGCAGCCAAGACAGGGATAGCAATCAGCCCCAGCATTTT. It yields the protein CASSQDRDSNQPQHF.

This chain connects TRBV9 to TRBJ2-2, with 13 bases lining up with TRBD2. This CDR3 is 16 amino acids long. Losses at the gene ends were 4 bases for V and 6 bases for J; bases not matched to a gene: 6. Germline values: CDR1 SGDLS, CDR2 YYNGEE. The CDR3 loop is CASSPGTSGMAGELFF. The CDR3 nucleotides read TGTGCCAGCAGCCCAGGGACTAGCGGGATGGCCGGGGAGCTGTTTTTT. Supplemented by reference TRBV9 and TRBJ2-2, the full variable domain reads DSGVTQTPKHLITATGQRVTLRCSPRSGDLSVYWYQQSLDQGLQFLIQYYNGEERAKGNILERFSAQQFPDLHSELNLSSLELGDSALYFCASSPGTSGMAGELFFGEGSRLTVL.

The V and J genes are TRBV5-1 and TRBJ2-3, with 7 bases fitting TRBD1. Germline loops: CDR1 SGHRS, CDR2 YFSETQ. Trimming took 3 bases from V and 2 from J; bases not matched to a gene: 3. This CDR3 is built from 14 residues. CDR3 in amino acids: CASSSTGATDTQYF. In DNA form, the CDR3 reads TGCGCCAGCAGCTCTACAGGGGCCACAGATACGCAGTATTTT.

A few counts support this clonotype. The chain links TRBV10-3 to TRBJ2-1; TRBD2 might be the D (5 bases). This CDR3 spans 12 amino acids. Trimming pared 10 bases from V and 4 bases from J, leaving 11 bases between. Germline V lookup: CDR1 ENHRY, CDR2 SYGVKD. This chain's CDR3 is CATGPGYNEQFF. The CDR3 nucleotides are TGTGCCACAGGCCCGGGGTACAATGAGCAGTTCTTC.

This clonotype was counted a few times. The chain uses TRBV12-3 or TRBV12-4 and TRBJ2-3; D may match TRBD1 or TRBD2 (6 bases each). Between the trimmed V and J ends, which lost 10 bases and 0 bases, there was a span of 11 bases. The CDR3 has 13 residues. CDR3 loop: CATGGQSTDTQYF. CDR3 nucleotide sequence: TGTGCCACTGGGGGGCAAAGCACAGATACGCAGTATTTT.

This clonotype came up a few times. The chain links TRBV6-6 to TRBJ2-2, with 13 nucleotides matching TRBD2. Trimming took 6 bases from V and 4 from J; bases not matched to a gene: 11. Germline lookup yields CDR1 MNHNY and CDR2 SVGAGI (reference sequence). The CDR3 length is 18 residues. DNA of the CDR3: TGTGCCAGCAGCCGCGAACTAGCGGGGGGGCGGGTCACCGGGGAGCTGTTTTTT. As protein: CASSRELAGGRVTGELFF.

V usage is TRBV10-1 and J usage is TRBJ2-6; D not resolved. The germline CDR1 and CDR2 sequences are WNHNN and SYGVQD (reference sequence). Deletions cut 6 bases from V and 0 bases from J, with 9 bases between. CDR3 size: 15 residues. CDR3 amino acids: CASSRRFSGANVLTF. For the CDR3, the DNA is TGCGCCAGCAGCAGACGGTTCTCTGGGGCCAACGTCCTGACTTTC.

The chain uses TRBV24-1 and TRBJ2-1; 10 bases are shared with TRBD2. V was pared by 6 bases and J by 6 bases, with 10 bases of the junction left unmatched. The CDR3 extends over 16 amino acids. CDR1 KGHDR and CDR2 SFDVKD come from the germline V gene. CDR3 nucleotides: TGTGCCACCAGTCCGACCGGGACTAGCGCGTTCAATGAGCAGTTCTTC. This translates into CATSPTGTSAFNEQFF.

This clonotype was seen more than once but under ten times. The rearrangement links TRBV20-1 to TRBJ1-2; a weak D match, TRBD1 (6 bases). The CDR3 contains 14 residues. The germline CDR1 and CDR2 sequences are DFQATT and SNEGSKA (reference sequence). V was pared by 5 bases and J by 3 bases, with 16 bases between. For the CDR3, the DNA is TGCAGTGCTGGTTTGGAGGGGGTCCACTATGGCTACACCTTC. It yields the protein CSAGLEGVHYGYTF.

This clonotype showed up just a few times. V usage is TRBV12-3 or TRBV12-4 and J usage is TRBJ2-5; 8 bases fit TRBD2. The junction had 3 bases not matched to a gene; V was cut back by 5 bases and J by 1 base. This CDR3 is 14 amino acids long. The CDR3 DNA follows: TGTGCCAGCAGTGCGACTAGCGCCCAAGAGACCCAGTACTTC. Translated, it gives CASSATSAQETQYF.

V and J are TRBV6-2 or TRBV6-3 and TRBJ2-7, with no clear D. This CDR3 is 14 amino acids long. Trimming shortened V by 5 bases and J by 6 bases, and 17 bases separated the two germline ends. CDR1 MNHEY and CDR2 SVGEGT come from the germline V gene. The CDR3 region has the DNA TGTGCCAGCAGTCCCTGGTCAGGCACGGGCGAGCAGTACTTC. This codes for CASSPWSGTGEQYF.

In its sample, this clonotype was seen a few times. The CDR3 sequence: CASSVWTSGSYEQYF. In nucleotides, the CDR3 is TGTGCCAGCAGCGTCTGGACTAGCGGATCCTACGAGCAGTACTTC. The rearrangement uses TRBV7-9 and TRBJ2-7; 10 nucleotides line up with TRBD2. The V and J ends lost 5 bases and 1 base, in that order; junction bases with no gene match: 5. The CDR3 extends over 15 amino acids. Germline V CDR1 and CDR2: SEHNR, FQNEAQ (reference sequence).

This clonotype was found a few times. The chain joins TRBV20-1 to TRBJ2-1; D might be TRBD1 (5 bases). Germline-derived CDR1 and CDR2 are DFQATT and SNEGSKA (reference sequence). The CDR3 consists of 14 residues. Trimming took 0 bases from V and 5 from J, leaving 11 bases between them. CDR3 loop: CSAREGVSDNEQFF. The CDR3 coding sequence is TGCAGTGCTAGAGAAGGGGTATCCGACAATGAGCAGTTCTTC.

The genes are TRBV6-5 and TRBJ1-1; no firm D call. CDR1 is MNHEY and CDR2 is SVGAGI in the germline V gene. The CDR3 is made up of 11 amino acids. The germline V and J ends were trimmed by 3 bases and 3 bases, with 2 bases remaining between them. The CDR3 here is CASSYDTEAFF. In DNA, the CDR3 is TGTGCCAGCAGTTATGACACTGAAGCTTTCTTT.

This clonotype was picked up one time. The junction does not match germline at one end; this may be a read error. The chain couples TRBV14 to TRBJ2-1, with 8 bases identical to TRBD2. The germline gives CDR1 SGHDN, CDR2 FVKESK. CDR3 size: 11 residues. The chain's CDR3 is CASSPKRELFF. Here the CDR3 DNA reads TGTGCCAGCAGCCCCAAGCGGGAGCTGTTCTTC.

This clonotype has just a few counts. This rearrangement joins TRBV7-2 to TRBJ1-2; TRBD1 aligns across 7 bases. CDR1 and CDR2 (germline): SGHTA, FQGNSA. J was trimmed by 8 bases and V by 3 bases; bases with no gene match: 6. The CDR3 runs 13 residues. DNA for the CDR3: TGTGCCAGCAGCTTGGAGGGGGCGTCCGGCTACACCTTC. Translated: CASSLEGASGYTF.